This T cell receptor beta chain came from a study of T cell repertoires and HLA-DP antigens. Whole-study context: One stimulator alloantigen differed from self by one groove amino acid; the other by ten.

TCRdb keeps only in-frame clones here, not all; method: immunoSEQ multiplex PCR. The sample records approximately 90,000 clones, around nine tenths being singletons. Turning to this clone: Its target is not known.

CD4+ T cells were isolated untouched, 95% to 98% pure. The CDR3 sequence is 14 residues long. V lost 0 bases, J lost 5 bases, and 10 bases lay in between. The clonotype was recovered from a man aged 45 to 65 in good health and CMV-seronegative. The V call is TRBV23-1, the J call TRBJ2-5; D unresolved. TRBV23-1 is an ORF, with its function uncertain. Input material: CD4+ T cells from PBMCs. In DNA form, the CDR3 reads TGCGCCAGCAGTCAATCTCCGCAGTCGGAGACCCAGTACTTC. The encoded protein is CASSQSPQSETQYF.